The T cell receptor (beta chain) under discussion was sequenced for a study of T-cell reconstitution after alpha-beta-depleted transplantation in children. Overall study findings and caveats: Diversity of TCRbeta at day 60 was high in some patients, arising from surviving recipient T cells and thymic progenitors. Reportedly, only several hundred clones from non-depleted graft cells drove alpha-beta T-cell counts at about two months. Newly produced T cells mostly accounted for T-cell counts and diversity one year post-transplant.

As regards this clonotype: Its target is unknown.

Library preparation (for TCRbeta) was performed with unique molecular identifiers. TCRdb passed the PCR reads through MiXCR, listing each CDR3 protein once. Of 400,000 to 450,000 distinct CDR3 sequences listed, approximately 41% were seen once; the top ten hold 25% to 30%. The receptor was derived from a girl aged 2-9 years with aplastic anemia, due to receive a stem cell transplant. The starting material was PBMCs, obtained before TCRalphabeta/CD19-depleted stem cell transplant.

The CDR3 bases are TGTGCCAGCAGCGTAGGGGGGTCTAGCGGAATGAATGAGCAGTTCTTC. Protein: CASSVGGSSGMNEQFF. This rearrangement joins TRBV9 to TRBJ2-1; 7 positions match TRBD2. Germline trimming cut 0 bases from V and 7 bases from J; bases unmatched to any gene: 10. This CDR3 spans 16 amino acids. In germline, CDR1 is SGDLS, CDR2 YYNGEE.